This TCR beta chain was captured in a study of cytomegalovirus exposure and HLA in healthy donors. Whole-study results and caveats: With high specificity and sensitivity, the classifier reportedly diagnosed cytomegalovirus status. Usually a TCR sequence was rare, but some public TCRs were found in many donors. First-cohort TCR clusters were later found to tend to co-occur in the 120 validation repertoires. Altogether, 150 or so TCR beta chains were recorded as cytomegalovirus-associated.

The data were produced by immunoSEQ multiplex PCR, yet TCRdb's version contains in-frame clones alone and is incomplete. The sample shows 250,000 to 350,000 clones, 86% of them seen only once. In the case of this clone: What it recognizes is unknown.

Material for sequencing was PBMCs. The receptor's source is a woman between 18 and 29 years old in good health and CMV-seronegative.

CDR3 bases: TGTGCCAGCAGTTCCCGACTAGCGGGATCGGGAGATACGCAGTATTTT. Its translation: CASSSRLAGSGDTQYF. The chain employs TRBV27 and TRBJ2-3, with 11 nucleotides matching TRBD2. Germline V gene sequence: CDR1 MNHEY, CDR2 SMNVEV (reference sequence). The CDR3 is 16 residues long. V shed 4 bases and J 5 bases; nucleotides not matched to a gene: 8.